In this sample, the clone carrying this TCR beta chain turned up a few times. Its cognate antigen is unknown. With 0 bases removed from V and 8 bases from J, the gap between germline ends came to 14 bases. The CDR3 has 14 amino acids. Germline CDR1 and CDR2: SGDLS and YYNGEE. PCR amplification relied on 60 Vbeta primers (plus 13 Jbeta primers). Produced via immunoSEQ multiplex PCR; TCRdb's table is partial and in-frame only. The sample gives about 140,000 clones, 70% to 85% of which show up once; around 2.5% is in the top ten. This specimen belongs to a study of cytomegalovirus exposure and HLA in healthy donors. Study outcomes and limitations: One cluster of highly shared sequence variants probably arose as a sequencing artifact. Associated with cytomegalovirus, according to the listing, were some 150 TCR beta chains.

The V gene is TRBV9, the J gene TRBJ1-1, with a tentative D call TRBD1 (6 bases). This sequence was found in a male donor in good health and CMV-seronegative. The specimen was PBMCs. The CDR3 region is CASSVEVGDIEAFF. CDR3 sequence (DNA): TGTGCCAGCAGCGTAGAAGTTGGGGACATCGAAGCTTTCTTT.